The present TCR beta chain was sequenced within a study of T cell changes during pregnancy in multiple sclerosis. Germline CDR1 reads SEHNR; CDR2 reads FQNEAQ (reference sequence). V shed 2 bases and J shed 0 bases, with 11 bases lying between them. CDR3 length: 17 residues. Profiling relied on immunoSEQ multiplex PCR, and the TCRdb table lists in-frame clones only, not all of them. The table records tens of thousands of clones, 92% of them present only once. This clone was observed a single time. The source material was peripheral blood, sampled after pregnancy. The rearrangement uses TRBV7-9 and TRBJ2-6, with a tentative D call TRBD1 (6 bases). This receptor was taken from a female donor with multiple sclerosis, enrolled in a pregnancy study. The chain's CDR3 is CASSLSNRASGANVLTF. For the CDR3, the DNA is TGTGCCAGCAGCTTATCCAACAGGGCCTCTGGGGCCAACGTCCTGACTTTC.